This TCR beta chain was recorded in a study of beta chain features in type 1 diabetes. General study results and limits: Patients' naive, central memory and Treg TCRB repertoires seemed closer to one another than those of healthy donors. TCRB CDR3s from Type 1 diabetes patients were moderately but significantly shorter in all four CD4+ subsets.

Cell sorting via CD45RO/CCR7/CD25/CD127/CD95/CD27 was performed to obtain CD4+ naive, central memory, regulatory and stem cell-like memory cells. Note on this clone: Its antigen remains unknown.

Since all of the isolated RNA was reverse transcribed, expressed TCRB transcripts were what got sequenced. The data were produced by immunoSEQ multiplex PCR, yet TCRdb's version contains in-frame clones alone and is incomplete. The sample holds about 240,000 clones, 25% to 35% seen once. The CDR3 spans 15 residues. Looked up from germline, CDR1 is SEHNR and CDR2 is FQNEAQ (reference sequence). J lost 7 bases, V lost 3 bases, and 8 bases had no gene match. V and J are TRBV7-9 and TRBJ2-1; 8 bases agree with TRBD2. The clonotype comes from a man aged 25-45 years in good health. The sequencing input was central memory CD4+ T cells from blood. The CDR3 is CASSLYGRAGNEQFF. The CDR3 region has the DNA TGTGCCAGCAGCTTGTACGGGAGGGCCGGGAATGAGCAGTTCTTC.